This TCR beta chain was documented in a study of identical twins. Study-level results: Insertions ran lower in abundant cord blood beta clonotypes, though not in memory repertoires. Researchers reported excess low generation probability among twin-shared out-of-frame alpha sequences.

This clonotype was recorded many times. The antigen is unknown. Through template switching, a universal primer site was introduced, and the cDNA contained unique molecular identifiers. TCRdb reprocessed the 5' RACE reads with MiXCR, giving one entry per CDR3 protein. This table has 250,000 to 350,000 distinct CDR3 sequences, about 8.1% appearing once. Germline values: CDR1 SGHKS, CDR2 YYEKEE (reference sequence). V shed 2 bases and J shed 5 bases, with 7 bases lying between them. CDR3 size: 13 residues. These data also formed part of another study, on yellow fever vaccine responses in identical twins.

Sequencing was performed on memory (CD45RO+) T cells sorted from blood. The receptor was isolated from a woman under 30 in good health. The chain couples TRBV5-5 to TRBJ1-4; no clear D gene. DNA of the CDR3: TGTGCCAGCAGCTTTCCCTCAAATGAAAAACTGTTTTTT. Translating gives CASSFPSNEKLFF.